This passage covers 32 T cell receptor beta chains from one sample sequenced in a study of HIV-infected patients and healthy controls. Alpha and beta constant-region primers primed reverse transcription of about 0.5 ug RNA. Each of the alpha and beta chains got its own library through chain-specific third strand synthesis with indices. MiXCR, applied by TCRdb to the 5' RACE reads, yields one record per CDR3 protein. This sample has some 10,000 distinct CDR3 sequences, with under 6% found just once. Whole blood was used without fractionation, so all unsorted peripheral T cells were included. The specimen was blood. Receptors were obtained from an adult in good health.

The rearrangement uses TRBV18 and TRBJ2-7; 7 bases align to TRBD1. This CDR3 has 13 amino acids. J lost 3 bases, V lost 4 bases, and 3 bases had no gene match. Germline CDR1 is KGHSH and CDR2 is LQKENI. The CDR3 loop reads CASSLTGSYEQYF. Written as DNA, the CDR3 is TGTGCCAGCTCACTGACAGGGAGCTACGAGCAGTACTTC.

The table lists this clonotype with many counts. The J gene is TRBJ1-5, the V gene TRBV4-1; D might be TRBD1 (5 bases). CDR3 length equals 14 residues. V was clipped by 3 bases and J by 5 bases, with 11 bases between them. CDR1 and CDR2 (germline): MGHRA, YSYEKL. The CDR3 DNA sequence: TGCGCCAGCAGCCAGGGACGGGGGGATCAGCCCCAGCATTTT. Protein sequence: CASSQGRGDQPQHF.

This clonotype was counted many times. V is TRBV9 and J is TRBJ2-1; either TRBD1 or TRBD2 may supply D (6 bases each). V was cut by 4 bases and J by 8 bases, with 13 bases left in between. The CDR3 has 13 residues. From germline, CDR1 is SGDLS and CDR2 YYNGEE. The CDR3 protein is CASSKGGGDEQFF. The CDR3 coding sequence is TGTGCCAGCAGCAAGGGGGGTGGGGATGAGCAGTTCTTC.

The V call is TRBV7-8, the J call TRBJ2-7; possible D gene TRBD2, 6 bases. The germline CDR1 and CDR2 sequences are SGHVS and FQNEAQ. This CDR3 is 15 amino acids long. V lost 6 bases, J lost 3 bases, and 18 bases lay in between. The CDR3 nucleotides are TGTGCCAGCAGTCTACCGGGACTTGTGCTCTACGAGCAGTACTTC. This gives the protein CASSLPGLVLYEQYF.

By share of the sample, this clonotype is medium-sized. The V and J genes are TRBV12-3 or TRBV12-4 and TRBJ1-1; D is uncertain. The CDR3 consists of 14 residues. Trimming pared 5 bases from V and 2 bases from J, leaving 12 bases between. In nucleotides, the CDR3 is TGTGCCAGCAGTCCTCAATACTCCAACACTGAAGCTTTCTTT. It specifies CASSPQYSNTEAFF.

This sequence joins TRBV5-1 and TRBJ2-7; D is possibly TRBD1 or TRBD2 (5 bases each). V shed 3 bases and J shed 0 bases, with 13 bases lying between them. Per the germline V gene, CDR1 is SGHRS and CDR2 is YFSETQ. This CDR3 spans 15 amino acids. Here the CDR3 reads CASSSGTQSSYEQYF. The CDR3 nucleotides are TGCGCCAGCAGCTCCGGGACGCAGAGCTCCTACGAGCAGTACTTC.

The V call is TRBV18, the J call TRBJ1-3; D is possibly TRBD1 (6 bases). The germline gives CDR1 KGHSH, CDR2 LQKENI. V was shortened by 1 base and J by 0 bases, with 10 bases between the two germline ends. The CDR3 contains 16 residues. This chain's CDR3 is CASSPLPGDSGNTIYF. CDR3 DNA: TGTGCCAGCTCACCACTTCCAGGGGACTCTGGAAACACCATATATTTT. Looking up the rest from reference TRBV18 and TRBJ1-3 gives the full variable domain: NAGVMQNPRHLVRRRGQEARLRCSPMKGHSHVYWYRQLPEEGLKFMVYLQKENIIDESGMPKERFSAEFPKEGPSILRIQQVVRGDSAAYFCASSPLPGDSGNTIYFGEGSWLTVV.

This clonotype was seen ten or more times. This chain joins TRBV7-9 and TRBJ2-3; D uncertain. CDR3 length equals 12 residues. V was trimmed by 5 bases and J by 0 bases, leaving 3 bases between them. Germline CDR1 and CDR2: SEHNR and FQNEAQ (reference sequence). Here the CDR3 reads CASSQSTDTQYF. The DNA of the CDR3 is TGTGCCAGCAGCCAGAGCACAGATACGCAGTATTTT.

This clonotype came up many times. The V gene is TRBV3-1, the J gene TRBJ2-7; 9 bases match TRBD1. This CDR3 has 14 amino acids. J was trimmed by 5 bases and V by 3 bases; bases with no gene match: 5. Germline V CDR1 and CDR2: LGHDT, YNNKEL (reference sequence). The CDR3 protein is CASSHRDRADEQYF. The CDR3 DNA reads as TGTGCCAGCAGCCATAGGGACAGGGCCGACGAGCAGTACTTC.

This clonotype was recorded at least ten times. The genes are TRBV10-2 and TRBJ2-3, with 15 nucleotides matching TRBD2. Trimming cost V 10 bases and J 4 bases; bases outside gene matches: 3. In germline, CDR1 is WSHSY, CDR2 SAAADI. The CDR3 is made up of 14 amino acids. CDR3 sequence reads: CAIGTSGGSDTQYF. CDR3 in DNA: TGCGCCATCGGGACTAGCGGGGGGTCAGATACGCAGTATTTT.

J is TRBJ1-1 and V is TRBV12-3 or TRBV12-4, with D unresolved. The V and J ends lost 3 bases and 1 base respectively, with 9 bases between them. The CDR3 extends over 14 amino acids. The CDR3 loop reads CASSFGQENTEAFF. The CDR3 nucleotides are TGTGCCAGCAGTTTCGGGCAGGAGAACACTGAAGCTTTCTTT.

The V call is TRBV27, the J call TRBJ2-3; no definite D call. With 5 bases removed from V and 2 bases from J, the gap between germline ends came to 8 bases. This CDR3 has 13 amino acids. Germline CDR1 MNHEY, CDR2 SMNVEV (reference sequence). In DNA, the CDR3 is TGTGCCAGCAGTCTACCCCTCACAGATACGCAGTATTTT. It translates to CASSLPLTDTQYF.

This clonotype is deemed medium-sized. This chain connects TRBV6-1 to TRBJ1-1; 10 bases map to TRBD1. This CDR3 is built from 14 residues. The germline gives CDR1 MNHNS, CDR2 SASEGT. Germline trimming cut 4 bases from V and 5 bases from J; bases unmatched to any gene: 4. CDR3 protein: CASSVDRGATEAFF. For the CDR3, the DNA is TGTGCCAGCAGTGTGGACAGGGGGGCGACTGAAGCTTTCTTT.

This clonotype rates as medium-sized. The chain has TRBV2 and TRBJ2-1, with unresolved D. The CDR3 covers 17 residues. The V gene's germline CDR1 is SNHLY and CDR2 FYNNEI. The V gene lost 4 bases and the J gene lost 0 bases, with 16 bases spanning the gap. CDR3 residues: CASSGWLGSFSYNEQFF. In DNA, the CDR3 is TGTGCCAGCAGTGGCTGGCTCGGATCCTTCTCCTACAATGAGCAGTTCTTC.

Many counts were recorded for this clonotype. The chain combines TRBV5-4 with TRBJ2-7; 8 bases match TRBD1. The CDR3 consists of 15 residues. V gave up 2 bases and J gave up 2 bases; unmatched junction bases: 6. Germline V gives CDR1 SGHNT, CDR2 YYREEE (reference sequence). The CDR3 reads CASSLGGQVTYEQYF. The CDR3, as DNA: TGTGCCAGCAGCTTAGGGGGACAGGTTACCTACGAGCAGTACTTC.

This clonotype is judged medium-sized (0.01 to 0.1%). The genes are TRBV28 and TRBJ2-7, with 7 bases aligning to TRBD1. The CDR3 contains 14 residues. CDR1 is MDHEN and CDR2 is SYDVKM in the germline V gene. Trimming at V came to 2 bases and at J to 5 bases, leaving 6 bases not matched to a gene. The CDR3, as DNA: TGTGCCAGCAGTTTAATACAGGGGCGGCACGAGCAGTACTTC. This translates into CASSLIQGRHEQYF.

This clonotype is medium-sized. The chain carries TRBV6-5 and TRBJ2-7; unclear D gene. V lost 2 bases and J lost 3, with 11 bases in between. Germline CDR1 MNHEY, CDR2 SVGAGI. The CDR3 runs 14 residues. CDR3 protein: CASSYGPPNYEQYF. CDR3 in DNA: TGTGCCAGCAGTTACGGACCACCGAACTACGAGCAGTACTTC.

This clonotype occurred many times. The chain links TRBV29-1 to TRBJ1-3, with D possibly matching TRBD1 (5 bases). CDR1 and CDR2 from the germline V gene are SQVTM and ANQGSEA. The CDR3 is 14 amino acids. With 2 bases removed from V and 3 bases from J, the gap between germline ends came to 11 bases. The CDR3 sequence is CSVEPGLVGNTIYF. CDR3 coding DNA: TGCAGCGTTGAACCGGGGCTAGTTGGAAACACCATATATTTT.

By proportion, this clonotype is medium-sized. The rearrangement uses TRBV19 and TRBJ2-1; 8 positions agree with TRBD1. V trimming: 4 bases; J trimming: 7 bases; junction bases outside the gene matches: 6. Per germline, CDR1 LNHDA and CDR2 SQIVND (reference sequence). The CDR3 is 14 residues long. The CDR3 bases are TGTGCCAGTAGTAACCAGGGGGCGAGGAATGAGCAGTTCTTC. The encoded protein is CASSNQGARNEQFF.

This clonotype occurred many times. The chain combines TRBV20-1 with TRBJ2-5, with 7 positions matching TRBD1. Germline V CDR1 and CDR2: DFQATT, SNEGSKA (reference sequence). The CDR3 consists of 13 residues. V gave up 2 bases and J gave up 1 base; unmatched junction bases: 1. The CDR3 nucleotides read TGCAGTGCTAGAAACAGGGGCCAAGAGACCCAGTACTTC. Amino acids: CSARNRGQETQYF.

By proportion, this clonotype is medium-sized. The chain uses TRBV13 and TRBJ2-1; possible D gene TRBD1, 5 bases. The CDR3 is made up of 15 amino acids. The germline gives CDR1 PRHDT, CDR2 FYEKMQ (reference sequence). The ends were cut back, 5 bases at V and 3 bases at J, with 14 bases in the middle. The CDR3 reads CASSQGSAYYNEQFF. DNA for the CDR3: TGTGCCAGCAGCCAGGGATCCGCTTACTACAATGAGCAGTTCTTC.

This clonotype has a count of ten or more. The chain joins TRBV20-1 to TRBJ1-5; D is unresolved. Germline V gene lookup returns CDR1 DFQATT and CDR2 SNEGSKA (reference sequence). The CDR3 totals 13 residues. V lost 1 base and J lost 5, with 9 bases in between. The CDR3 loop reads CSARVDGDQPQHF. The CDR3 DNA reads TGCAGTGCTAGAGTTGACGGGGATCAGCCCCAGCATTTT.

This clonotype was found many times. CDR3 residues: CSVLGDGYTF. The CDR3 DNA is TGCAGCGTTCTGGGAGATGGCTACACCTTC. This sequence joins TRBV29-1 and TRBJ1-2; D ambiguous. Trimming stripped 5 bases from V and 6 bases from J, with 7 bases between. This CDR3 contains 10 residues. Germline V gene lookup returns CDR1 SQVTM and CDR2 ANQGSEA.

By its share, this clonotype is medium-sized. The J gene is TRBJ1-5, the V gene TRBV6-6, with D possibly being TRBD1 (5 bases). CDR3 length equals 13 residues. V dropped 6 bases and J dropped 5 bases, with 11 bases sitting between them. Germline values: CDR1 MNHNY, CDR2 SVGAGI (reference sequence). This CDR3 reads CASRMGDYQPQHF. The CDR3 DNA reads TGTGCCAGCAGAATGGGGGATTATCAGCCCCAGCATTTT.

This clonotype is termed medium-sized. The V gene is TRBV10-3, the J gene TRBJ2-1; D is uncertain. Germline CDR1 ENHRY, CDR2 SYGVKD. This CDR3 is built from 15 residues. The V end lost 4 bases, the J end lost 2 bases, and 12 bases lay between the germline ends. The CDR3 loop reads CAISGRERAYNEQFF. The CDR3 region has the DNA TGTGCCATCAGTGGGAGAGAACGGGCCTACAATGAGCAGTTCTTC.

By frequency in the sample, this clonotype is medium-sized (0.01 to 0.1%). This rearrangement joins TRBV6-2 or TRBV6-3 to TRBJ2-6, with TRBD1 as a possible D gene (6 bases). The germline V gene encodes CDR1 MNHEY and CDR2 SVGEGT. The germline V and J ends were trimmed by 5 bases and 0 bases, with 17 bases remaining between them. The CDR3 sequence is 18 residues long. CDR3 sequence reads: CASSQTDRIFSGANVLTF. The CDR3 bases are TGTGCCAGCAGTCAGACAGACAGGATCTTCTCTGGGGCCAACGTCCTGACTTTC.

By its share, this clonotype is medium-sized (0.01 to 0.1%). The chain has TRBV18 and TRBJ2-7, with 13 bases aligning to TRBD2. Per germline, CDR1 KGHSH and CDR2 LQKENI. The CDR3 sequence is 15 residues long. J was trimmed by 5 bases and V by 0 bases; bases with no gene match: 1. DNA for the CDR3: TGTGCCAGCTCACCACCGACTAGCGGGAGGAACGAGCAGTACTTC. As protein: CASSPPTSGRNEQYF.

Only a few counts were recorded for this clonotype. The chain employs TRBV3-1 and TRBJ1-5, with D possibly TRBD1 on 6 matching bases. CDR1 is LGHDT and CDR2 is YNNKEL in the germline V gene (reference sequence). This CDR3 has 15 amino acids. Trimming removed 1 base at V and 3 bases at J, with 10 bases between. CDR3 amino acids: CASSQAGVVNQPQHF. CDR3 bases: TGTGCCAGCAGCCAAGCAGGGGTTGTCAATCAGCCCCAGCATTTT. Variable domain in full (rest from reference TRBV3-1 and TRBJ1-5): DTAVSQTPKYLVTQMGNDKSIKCEQNLGHDTMYWYKQDSKKFLKIMFSYNNKELIINETVPNRFSPKSPDKAHLNLHINSLELGDSAVYFCASSQAGVVNQPQHFGDGTRLSIL.

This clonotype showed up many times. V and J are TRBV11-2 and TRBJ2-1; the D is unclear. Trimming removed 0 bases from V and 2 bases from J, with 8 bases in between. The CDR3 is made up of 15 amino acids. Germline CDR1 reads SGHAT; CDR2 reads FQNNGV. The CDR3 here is CASSLDLGTYNEQFF. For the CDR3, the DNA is TGTGCCAGCAGCTTAGATCTCGGTACCTACAATGAGCAGTTCTTC.

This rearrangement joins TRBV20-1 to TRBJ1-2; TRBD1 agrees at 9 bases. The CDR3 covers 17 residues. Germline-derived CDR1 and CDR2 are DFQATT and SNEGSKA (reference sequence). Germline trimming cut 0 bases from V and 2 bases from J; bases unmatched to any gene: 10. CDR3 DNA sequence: TGCAGTGCTAGAGATCTGAGGACAGGGGTAACGAACTATGGCTACACCTTC. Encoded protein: CSARDLRTGVTNYGYTF.

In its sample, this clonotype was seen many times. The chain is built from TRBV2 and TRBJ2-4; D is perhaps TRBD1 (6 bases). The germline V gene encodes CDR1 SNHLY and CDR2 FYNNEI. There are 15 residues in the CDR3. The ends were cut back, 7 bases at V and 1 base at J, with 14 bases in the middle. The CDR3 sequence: CASILAGEAKNIQYF. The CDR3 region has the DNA TGTGCCAGCATTTTAGCAGGGGAGGCCAAAAACATTCAGTACTTC.

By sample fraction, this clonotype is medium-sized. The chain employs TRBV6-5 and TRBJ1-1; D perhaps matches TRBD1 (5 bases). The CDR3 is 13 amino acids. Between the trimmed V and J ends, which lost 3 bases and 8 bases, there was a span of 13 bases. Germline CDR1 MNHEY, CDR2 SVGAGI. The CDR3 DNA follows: TGTGCCAGCAGTTATGGTCGGGGGAGGGAAGCTTTCTTT. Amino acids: CASSYGRGREAFF.